The 22 T cell receptor beta chains given below trace back to one sample, sequenced in a study of cytomegalovirus exposure and HLA in healthy donors. PCR involved 60 Vbeta and 13 Jbeta primers. The method was immunoSEQ multiplex PCR; TCRdb's version includes in-frame clones alone and lacks a portion of them. The sample contains a few hundred thousand clones, about 86% of which appear only once. The specimen was PBMCs. The receptors derive from a woman between 55 and 75 years old in good health and CMV-seropositive.

The chain employs TRBV6-1 and TRBJ2-5; a weak D match, TRBD2 (5 bases). The CDR3 sequence is 12 residues long. Trimming took 11 bases from V and 3 from J, leaving 13 bases between them. Germline CDR1 is MNHNS and CDR2 is SASEGT. The CDR3 nucleotides are TGTGCCCCCTTGAGGGTGGAAGAGACCCAGTACTTC. Translated: CAPLRVEETQYF.

The sample holds a few counts of this clone. The chain is built from TRBV19 and TRBJ2-7; D is possibly TRBD1 (6 bases). Germline loops: CDR1 LNHDA, CDR2 SQIVND (reference sequence). This CDR3 is built from 14 residues. V was pared by 1 base and J by 5 bases, with 12 bases between. This chain's CDR3 is CASSIGRGVNEQYF. The CDR3 coding sequence is TGTGCCAGTAGTATAGGCAGGGGAGTCAACGAGCAGTACTTC.

A single count supports this clone. The chain links TRBV7-6 to TRBJ2-2, with 9 bases matching TRBD1. The CDR3 sequence is 14 residues long. Germline CDR1 reads SGHVS; CDR2 reads FNYEAQ. V lost 8 bases, J lost 4 bases, and 5 bases stayed unmatched. As DNA, the CDR3 is TGTGCCAGCCGAAAGGACAGGGGCACCGGGGAGCTGTTTTTT. The encoded protein is CASRKDRGTGELFF.

V gene TRBV28 combines with J gene TRBJ2-7; D gene ambiguous. Germline CDR1 MDHEN, CDR2 SYDVKM. The CDR3 is 15 residues long. The germline V and J ends were trimmed by 4 bases and 2 bases, with 15 bases remaining between them. For the CDR3, the DNA is TGTGCCAGCAGTTCAAAACAGCTCCCACCCTACGAGCAGTACTTC. Translation: CASSSKQLPPYEQYF. The whole variable domain, filled in from reference TRBV28 and TRBJ2-7, reads DVKVTQSSRYLVKRTGEKVFLECVQDMDHENMFWYRQDPGLGLRLIYFSYDVKMKEKGDIPEGYSVSREKKERFSLILESASTNQTSMYLCASSSKQLPPYEQYFGPGTRLTVT.

This clone appeared a few times. The chain recombines TRBV7-9 with TRBJ2-5; 8 bases map to TRBD2. Germline V gene sequence: CDR1 SEHNR, CDR2 FQNEAQ (reference sequence). Trimming at V came to 0 bases and at J to 1 base, leaving 4 bases not matched to a gene. The CDR3 consists of 16 residues. The CDR3: CASSLAPTSGQETQYF. CDR3 in DNA: TGTGCCAGCAGCTTAGCACCTACTAGCGGCCAAGAGACCCAGTACTTC. The full variable domain, in which reference TRBV7-9 and TRBJ2-5 provide the parts outside the CDR3, is DTGVSQNPRHKITKRGQNVTFRCDPISEHNRLYWYRQTLGQGPEFLTYFQNEAQLEKSRLLSDRFSAERPKGSFSTLEIQRTEQGDSAMYLCASSLAPTSGQETQYFGPGTRLLVL.

The genes are TRBV7-9 and TRBJ2-7; TRBD1 matches at 10 bases. Germline V gene sequence: CDR1 SEHNR, CDR2 FQNEAQ (reference sequence). The CDR3 contains 15 residues. The trim removed 5 bases at V and 3 bases at J, leaving 7 bases unmatched. The CDR3, as DNA: TGTGCCAGCAGCCGAACCGGGACAGGGGTCTACGAGCAGTACTTC. Residues: CASSRTGTGVYEQYF.

Here the CDR3 DNA reads TGTGCCAGCAGTGACGAGCGGAGTATTCCCGGGGAGCTGTTTTTT. This translates into CASSDERSIPGELFF. The genes are TRBV2 and TRBJ2-2; tentatively, D is TRBD2 (5 bases). CDR3 length: 15 residues. Germline loops: CDR1 SNHLY, CDR2 FYNNEI. V was shortened by 3 bases and J by 6 bases, with 14 bases between the two germline ends.

This clone was observed a handful of times. The J gene is TRBJ2-7, the V gene TRBV18, with TRBD2 as a possible D gene (5 bases). The germline V gene has CDR1 KGHSH and CDR2 LQKENI. The V and J ends lost 6 bases and 5 bases respectively, with 20 bases between them. The CDR3 has 15 residues. The CDR3 loop reads CASSRNPGSPNEQYF. For the CDR3, the DNA is TGTGCCAGCTCCCGAAACCCGGGGTCTCCAAACGAGCAGTACTTC.

This clone occurred once. The chain links TRBV9 to TRBJ2-5; 10 nucleotides agree with TRBD2. The DNA end favors TRBJ2-7, so the J call may be wrong. In germline, CDR1 is SGDLS, CDR2 YYNGEE. The CDR3 consists of 16 residues. The CDR3 sequence: CASSAKGLAFSYEQYF. The CDR3 region has the DNA TGTGCCAGCAGCGCAAAGGGACTAGCGTTCTCCTACGAGCAGTACTTC.

The chain recombines TRBV7-9 with TRBJ2-7; the match to TRBD2 covers 7 bases. V dropped 5 bases and J dropped 2; count of bases not matched to a gene: 9. Germline V gives CDR1 SEHNR, CDR2 FQNEAQ (reference sequence). The CDR3 sequence is 15 residues long. The CDR3 loop is CASSGEGKWTYEQYF. As DNA, the CDR3 is TGTGCCAGCAGCGGGGAGGGGAAATGGACCTACGAGCAGTACTTC. The variable domain in full, completed from reference TRBV7-9 and TRBJ2-7, reads DTGVSQNPRHKITKRGQNVTFRCDPISEHNRLYWYRQTLGQGPEFLTYFQNEAQLEKSRLLSDRFSAERPKGSFSTLEIQRTEQGDSAMYLCASSGEGKWTYEQYFGPGTRLTVT.

The rearrangement links TRBV21-1 to TRBJ2-2; the DNA was not compared with TRBD2, the D call given in the table. TRBV21-1 is a recognized pseudogene. The CDR3 spans 18 residues. CDR3 bases: TGTGCCAGCAGCAAAGAAGACGTGGGAATCCGGGGCACCGGGGAGCTGTTTTTT. It translates to CASSKEDVGIRGTGELFF.

The V and J genes are TRBV5-1 and TRBJ2-5; possibly TRBD1 for D (6 bases). CDR1 is SGHRS and CDR2 is YFSETQ in the germline V gene. Trimming cost V 4 bases and J 3 bases, with 13 bases left between them. This CDR3 contains 14 residues. The CDR3 sequence is CASSPTRQEETQYF. The CDR3 coding sequence is TGCGCCAGCAGCCCTACCCGACAGGAAGAGACCCAGTACTTC.

This clone was seen just once. V usage is TRBV30 and J usage is TRBJ2-3; no firm D call. This CDR3 has 13 amino acids. CDR1 and CDR2 from the germline V gene are GTSNPN and SVGIG (reference sequence). V gave up 3 bases and J gave up 5 bases, with 12 bases separating them. The CDR3 reads CAWSRHPGDTQYF. CDR3 DNA sequence: TGTGCCTGGAGCCGACACCCAGGAGATACGCAGTATTTT.

This clone occurred once. The chain carries TRBV5-1 and TRBJ2-7; possible D gene TRBD2, 6 bases. Trimming left V 1 base short and J 3 bases short, with 14 bases between. The CDR3 loop spans 15 amino acids. Looked up from germline, CDR1 is SGHRS and CDR2 is YFSETQ. The CDR3 DNA reads as TGCGCCAGCAGCTTGCTTGGGACTTCCTACTACGAGCAGTACTTC. This encodes CASSLLGTSYYEQYF.

This chain connects TRBV18 to TRBJ2-5; a weak D match, TRBD2 (5 bases). This CDR3 contains 14 residues. Germline CDR1 reads KGHSH; CDR2 reads LQKENI. Trimming took 6 bases from V and 1 from J, leaving 12 bases between them. CDR3 sequence reads: CASSGLRAQETQYF. The CDR3 coding sequence is TGTGCCAGCTCCGGACTCCGGGCCCAAGAGACCCAGTACTTC.

V and J are TRBV19 and TRBJ1-2; 8 bases match TRBD1. The trim removed 9 bases at V and 4 bases at J, leaving 4 bases unmatched. CDR3 size: 12 residues. Germline values: CDR1 LNHDA, CDR2 SQIVND (reference sequence). CDR3 in DNA: TGTGCCAGCTATGGACAGGGCTATGGCTACACCTTC. It codes for CASYGQGYGYTF.

This rearrangement joins TRBV5-1 to TRBJ2-7, with D tentatively TRBD2 (6 bases). V was cut by 4 bases and J by 6 bases, with 14 bases left in between. The CDR3 runs to 13 residues. In germline, CDR1 is SGHRS, CDR2 YFSETQ. The CDR3 DNA is TGCGCCAGCAGCGACTCCCGGGGGATCGAGCAGTACTTC. Encoded protein: CASSDSRGIEQYF.

The genes are TRBV10-2 and TRBJ2-3; no clear D gene. The CDR3 is 14 residues long. Germline V CDR1 and CDR2: WSHSY, SAAADI. The V end lost 7 bases, the J end lost 1 base, and 12 bases lay between the germline ends. CDR3 nucleotide sequence: TGCGCCAGCACCCCCGCGCAGGGCACAGATACGCAGTATTTT. This translates into CASTPAQGTDTQYF.

This CDR3 reads CASSFAYEQYF. CDR3 DNA: TGCGCCAGCAGCTTCGCTTACGAGCAGTACTTC. V gene TRBV5-1 combines with J gene TRBJ2-5; D uncertain. Matching the DNA end better, TRBJ2-7 makes the J call doubtful. Germline V lookup: CDR1 SGHRS, CDR2 YFSETQ. The CDR3 runs to 11 residues.

The chain is built from TRBV5-1 and TRBJ2-7; D perhaps matches TRBD1 (5 bases). The germline V gene encodes CDR1 SGHRS and CDR2 YFSETQ. Deletions cut 0 bases from V and 5 bases from J, with 12 bases between. The CDR3 loop spans 14 amino acids. The CDR3 nucleotides are TGCGCCAGCAGCTTGGCTCAGGGATCCGACGAGCAGTACTTC. Residues: CASSLAQGSDEQYF.

J is TRBJ2-1 and V is TRBV5-8; 10 positions match TRBD2. CDR1 and CDR2 from the germline V gene are SGHTS and YDEGEE. Unmatched junction bases numbered 5, after V lost 4 bases and J lost 7 bases. The CDR3 extends over 14 amino acids. The DNA of the CDR3 is TGTGCCAGCAGCGGGCTAGCGGGAGTAAATGAGCAGTTCTTC. It encodes CASSGLAGVNEQFF.

The chain carries TRBV10-2 and TRBJ1-4, with TRBD1 matching 10 bases. This CDR3 region has 15 residues. From germline, CDR1 is WSHSY and CDR2 SAAADI. V lost 0 bases and J lost 7; bases outside the gene matches: 2. The CDR3 nucleotides are TGCGCCAGCAGTGAGTCGGGACAGGGGAGTGAAAAACTGTTTTTT. This encodes CASSESGQGSEKLFF.